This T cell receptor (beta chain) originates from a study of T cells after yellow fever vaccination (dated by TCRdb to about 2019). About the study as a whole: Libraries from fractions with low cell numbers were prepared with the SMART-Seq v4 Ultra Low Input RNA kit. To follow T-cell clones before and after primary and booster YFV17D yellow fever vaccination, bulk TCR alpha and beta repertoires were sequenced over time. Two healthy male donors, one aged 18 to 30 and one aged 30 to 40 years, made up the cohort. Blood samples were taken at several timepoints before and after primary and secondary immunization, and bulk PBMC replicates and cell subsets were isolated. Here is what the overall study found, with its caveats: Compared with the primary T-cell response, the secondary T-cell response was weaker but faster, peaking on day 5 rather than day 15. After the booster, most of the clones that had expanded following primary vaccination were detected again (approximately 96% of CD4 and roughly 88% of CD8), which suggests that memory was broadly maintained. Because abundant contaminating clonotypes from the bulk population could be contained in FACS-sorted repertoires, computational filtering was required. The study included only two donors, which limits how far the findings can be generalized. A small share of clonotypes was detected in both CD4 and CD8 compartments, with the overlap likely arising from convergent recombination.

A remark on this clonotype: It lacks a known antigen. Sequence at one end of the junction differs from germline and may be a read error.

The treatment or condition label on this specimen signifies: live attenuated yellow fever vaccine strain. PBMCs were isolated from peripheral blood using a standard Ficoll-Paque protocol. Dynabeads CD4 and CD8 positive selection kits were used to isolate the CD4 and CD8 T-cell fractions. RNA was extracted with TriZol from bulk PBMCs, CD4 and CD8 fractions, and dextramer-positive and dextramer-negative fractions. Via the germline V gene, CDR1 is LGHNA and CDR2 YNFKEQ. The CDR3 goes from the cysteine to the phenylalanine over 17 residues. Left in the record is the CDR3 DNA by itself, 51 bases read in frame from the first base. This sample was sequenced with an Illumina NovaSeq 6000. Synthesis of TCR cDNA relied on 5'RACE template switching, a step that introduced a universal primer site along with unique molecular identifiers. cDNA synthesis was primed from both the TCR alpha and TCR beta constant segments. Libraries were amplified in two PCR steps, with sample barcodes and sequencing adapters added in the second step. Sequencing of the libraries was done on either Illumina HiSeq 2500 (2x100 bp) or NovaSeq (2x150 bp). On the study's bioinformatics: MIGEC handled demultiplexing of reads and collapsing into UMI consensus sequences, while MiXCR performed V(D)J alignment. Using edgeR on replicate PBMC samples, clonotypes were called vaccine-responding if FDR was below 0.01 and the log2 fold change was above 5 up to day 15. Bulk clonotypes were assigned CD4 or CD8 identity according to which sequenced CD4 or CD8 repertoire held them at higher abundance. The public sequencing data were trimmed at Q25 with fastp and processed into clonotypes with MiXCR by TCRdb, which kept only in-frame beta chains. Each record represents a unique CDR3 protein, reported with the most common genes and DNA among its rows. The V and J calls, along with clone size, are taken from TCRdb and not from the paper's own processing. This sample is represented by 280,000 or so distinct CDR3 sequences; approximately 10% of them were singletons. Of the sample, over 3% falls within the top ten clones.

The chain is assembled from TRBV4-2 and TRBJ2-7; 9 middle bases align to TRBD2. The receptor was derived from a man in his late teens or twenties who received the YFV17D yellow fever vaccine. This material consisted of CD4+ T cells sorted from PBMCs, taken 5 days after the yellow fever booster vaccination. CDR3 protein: CDSSPGGSGGYYVEQYF. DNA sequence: TGTGACAGCAGCCCAGGGGGTAGCGGGGGTTACTACGTGGAGCAGTACTTC.